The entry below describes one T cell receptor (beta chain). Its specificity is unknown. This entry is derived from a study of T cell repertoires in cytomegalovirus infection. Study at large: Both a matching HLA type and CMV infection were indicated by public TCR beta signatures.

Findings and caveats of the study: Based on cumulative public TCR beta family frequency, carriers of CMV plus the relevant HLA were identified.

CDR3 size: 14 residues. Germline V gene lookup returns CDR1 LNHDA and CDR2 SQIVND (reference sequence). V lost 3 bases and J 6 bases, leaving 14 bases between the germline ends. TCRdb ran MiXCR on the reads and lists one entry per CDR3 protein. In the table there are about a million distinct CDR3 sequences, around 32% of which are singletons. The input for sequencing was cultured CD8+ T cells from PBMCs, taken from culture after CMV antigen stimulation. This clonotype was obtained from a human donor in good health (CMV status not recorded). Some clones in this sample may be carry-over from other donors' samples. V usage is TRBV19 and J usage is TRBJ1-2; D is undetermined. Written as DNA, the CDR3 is TGTGCCAGTAGTATCCTTCCCATCGGGGATGGCTACACCTTC. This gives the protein CASSILPIGDGYTF.